The 13 T cell receptor beta chains in this list originate from one sample, sequenced in a study of shared clonotypes between healthy human individuals (dated by TCRdb to about 2020). Receptor amplification or capture employed the immunoSEQ multiplex PCR assay. Sourced from immuneACCESS, this table was stored by TCRdb with only in-frame sequences that have V and J called. A share of the clones is absent; for the studies checked, an unresolved V gene accounts for under half, and the remainder has no known explanation. The sample table records some 680,000 clones; around 78% of these occur just once. The ten top clones hold more than 1.5% of the sample. The material sequenced was memory CD4+ T cells sorted from blood. What this sample's cell subset or site label stands for: CD45RA-negative fraction. Every receptor here comes from a woman younger than 45 in good health.

This chain joins TRBV7-2 and TRBJ1-5; possibly TRBD1 for D (5 bases). The CDR3 has 15 residues. V was clipped by 1 base and J by 2 bases, with 9 bases between them. The V gene's germline CDR1 is SGHTA and CDR2 FQGNSA. CDR3 coding DNA: TGTGCCAGCAGCTTAGGGGCAGGGCGCAATCAGCCCCAGCATTTT. Translation: CASSLGAGRNQPQHF.

This chain joins TRBV19 and TRBJ1-5; TRBD1 matches at 8 bases. Germline-derived CDR1 and CDR2 are LNHDA and SQIVND (reference sequence). The CDR3 is made up of 18 amino acids. V lost 5 bases to trimming and J lost 4 bases; unmatched junction nucleotides: 16. CDR3 sequence (DNA): TGTGCCAGTAGTCCCCCCGGCGGATGGACAGGGCCTAATCAGCCCCAGCATTTT. Translating it yields CASSPPGGWTGPNQPQHF.

This chain links TRBV2 with TRBJ2-7; 10 bases align to TRBD1. The germline gives CDR1 SNHLY, CDR2 FYNNEI. Trimming cost V 5 bases and J 7 bases; bases outside gene matches: 11. This CDR3 is built from 15 residues. DNA for the CDR3: TGTGCCAGCAGTCCTCGGGACAGGGGAACGGAGGAGCAGTACTTC. Its translation: CASSPRDRGTEEQYF.

This clone was found once. The CDR3 DNA is TGTGCCAGCAGTAAACAGGGCCTCCCCTACGAGCAGTACTTC. Protein: CASSKQGLPYEQYF. The chain carries TRBV27 and TRBJ2-7; D may be TRBD1 (6 bases). CDR1 MNHEY and CDR2 SMNVEV come from the germline V gene (reference sequence). With 5 bases removed from V and 2 bases from J, the gap between germline ends came to 13 bases. This CDR3 has 14 residues.

The J gene is TRBJ1-2, the V gene TRBV5-6, with D possibly being TRBD1 (6 bases). CDR3 size: 14 residues. Looked up from germline, CDR1 is SGHDT and CDR2 is YYEEEE. V was trimmed by 5 bases and J by 9 bases, leaving 20 bases between them. In DNA, the CDR3 is TGTGCCAGCAGGCCAGGGGCCCGAACTATCCGCTACACCTTC. It encodes CASRPGARTIRYTF.

The chain is built from TRBV5-6 and TRBJ2-3; D may be TRBD2 (5 bases). Per germline, CDR1 SGHDT and CDR2 YYEEEE. V was pared by 3 bases and J by 1 base, with 18 bases between. The length of the CDR3 is 17 residues. The CDR3 protein is CASSSGPPSGGTDTQYF. In DNA form, the CDR3 reads TGTGCCAGCAGCTCCGGACCCCCCAGCGGAGGCACAGATACGCAGTATTTT.

In its sample, this clone was seen a few times. The gene calls are TRBV21-1 and TRBJ2-7; the table's D gene call, TRBD2, was not cross checked with the DNA. TRBV21-1 is given as a pseudogene. This CDR3 is built from 15 residues. Written as DNA, the CDR3 is TGTGCCAGCAGCGGTAGCGGGAGGGAACCCTACGAGCAGTACTTC. Its protein is CASSGSGREPYEQYF.

The chain links TRBV6-8 to TRBJ1-2; a possible D gene is TRBD1 (5 bases). Trimming took off 3 bases at V and 5 bases at J, with 19 bases between the two ends. There are 16 residues in the CDR3. CDR1 and CDR2 (germline): MNHGY, SAAAGT. In nucleotides, the CDR3 is TGTGCCAGCAGTTATTCCCTCTGGGTAGGGGAATATGGCTACACCTTC. This encodes CASSYSLWVGEYGYTF.

V gene TRBV7-6 combines with J gene TRBJ1-3; D not resolved. V lost 5 bases, J lost 0 bases, and 20 bases lay in between. In germline, CDR1 is SGHVS, CDR2 FNYEAQ. This CDR3 contains 18 residues. CDR3 sequence (DNA): TGTGCCAGCAGCCCGAGCGTTATGGGATTGGCCTCTGGAAACACCATATATTTT. It translates to CASSPSVMGLASGNTIYF. The entire variable domain, with the rest obtained from reference TRBV7-6 and TRBJ1-3, is as follows: GAGVSQSPRYKVTKRGQDVALRCDPISGHVSLYWYRQALGQGPEFLTYFNYEAQQDKSGLPNDRFSAERPEGSISTLTIQRTEQRDSAMYRCASSPSVMGLASGNTIYFGEGSWLTVV.

The CDR3 is CASSLGDRDFNTEAFF. For the CDR3, the DNA is TGCGCCAGCAGCTTGGGGGACAGGGACTTTAACACTGAAGCTTTCTTT. This rearrangement joins TRBV5-1 to TRBJ1-1, with 9 bases matching TRBD1. Germline lookup yields CDR1 SGHRS and CDR2 YFSETQ. The length of the CDR3 is 16 residues. Unmatched junction bases numbered 5, after V lost 0 bases and J lost 2 bases.

This clone was seen only a few times. This CDR3 is also generated by other DNA sequences in the sample. The V call is TRBV28, the J call TRBJ1-2; possible D gene TRBD1, 5 bases. The length of the CDR3 is 15 residues. Germline CDR1 and CDR2: MDHEN and SYDVKM. Trimming took off 3 bases at V and 2 bases at J, with 13 bases between the two ends. The CDR3 DNA is TGTGCCAGCAGTTTTACAGGAGCCCCCAACTATGGCTACACCTTC. Its translation: CASSFTGAPNYGYTF.

This chain links TRBV29-1 with TRBJ2-2; 7 bases are a match to TRBD1. Trimming cost V 4 bases and J 6 bases; bases outside gene matches: 8. Germline CDR1 SQVTM, CDR2 ANQGSEA. The CDR3 totals 14 residues. The CDR3 coding sequence is TGCAGCGTTGCGAGACAGGGAGTTCCCGGGGAGCTGTTTTTT. Its protein product is CSVARQGVPGELFF.

This clone was seen at least ten times. J is TRBJ2-1 and V is TRBV13; tentatively, D is TRBD2 (6 bases). Germline V gives CDR1 PRHDT, CDR2 FYEKMQ (reference sequence). This CDR3 contains 17 residues. V gave up 5 bases and J gave up 0 bases, with 17 bases separating them. CDR3 sequence reads: CASSDKPSSDSYNEQFF. In nucleotides, the CDR3 is TGTGCCAGCAGCGATAAACCATCTAGCGACTCCTACAATGAGCAGTTCTTC.